Described below is a single T cell receptor beta chain sequence and its context. CDR3 length: 14 amino acids. Trimming took off 5 bases at V and 9 bases at J, with 18 bases between the two ends. CDR1 and CDR2 (germline): LGHNA, YNFKEQ. Clones were sequenced by immunoSEQ multiplex PCR, and TCRdb holds only the in-frame ones, with some missing. The profile covers some 170,000 clones, with approximately 94% appearing a single time and roughly 15% taken by the ten largest. The source of the sample is a study of control samples from healthy donors and cancer patients. The sequenced sample was PBMCs. The receptor was derived from a man aged 60 to 75 with colorectal cancer. V usage is TRBV4-2 and J usage is TRBJ2-3; possible D gene TRBD2, 6 bases. The CDR3, as DNA: TGTGCCAGCAGCTCAAGAGAGGTGGAGGGAACGCAGTATTTT. Protein product: CASSSREVEGTQYF.